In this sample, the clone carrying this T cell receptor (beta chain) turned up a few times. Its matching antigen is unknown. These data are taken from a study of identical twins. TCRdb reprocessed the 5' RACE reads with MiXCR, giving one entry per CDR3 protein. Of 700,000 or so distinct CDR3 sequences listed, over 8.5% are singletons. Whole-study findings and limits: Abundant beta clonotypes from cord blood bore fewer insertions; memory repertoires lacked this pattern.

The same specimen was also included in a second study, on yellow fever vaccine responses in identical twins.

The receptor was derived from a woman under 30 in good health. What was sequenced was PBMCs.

CDR3 bases: TGTGCCAGCAGCCAAGATCGTGGCAGGGGCCCTAACCCGGGGGCCAACGTCCTGACTTTC. Translating it yields CASSQDRGRGPNPGANVLTF. The chain joins TRBV14 to TRBJ2-6; D is possibly TRBD1 (6 bases). The CDR3 spans 20 residues. Germline loops: CDR1 SGHDN, CDR2 FVKESK. The V end was cut by 0 bases, the J end by 4 bases, with 22 bases between.